A single sample gave rise to the 17 T cell receptor beta chains below, sequenced in a study of early T cells in non-severe SARS-CoV-2 infection. TCRdb analysed the 5' RACE reads with MiXCR anew, one entry per CDR3 protein. The sample consists of around 76,000 distinct CDR3 sequences, about 11% of them appearing once. Sequenced sample: whole blood. All receptors derive from an adult who was a healthcare worker with PCR-confirmed SARS-CoV-2 infection or an uninfected control (not recorded which).

The chain couples TRBV3-1 to TRBJ2-7; D perhaps matches TRBD1 (5 bases). The germline gives CDR1 LGHDT, CDR2 YNNKEL (reference sequence). V gave up 2 bases and J gave up 6 bases, with 14 bases separating them. The length of the CDR3 is 14 residues. The CDR3 sequence is CASSQLSGKGEQYF. The CDR3 coding sequence is TGTGCCAGCAGCCAATTGTCAGGGAAGGGCGAGCAGTACTTC.

This clonotype was seen repeatedly, ten times or more. The V call is TRBV11-2, the J call TRBJ2-3; tentative D call: TRBD2 (5 bases). Germline V gene sequence: CDR1 SGHAT, CDR2 FQNNGV. V lost 4 bases and J 5 bases, leaving 7 bases between the germline ends. The CDR3 contains 12 residues. CDR3 protein: CASSYAGDTQYF. The DNA of the CDR3 is TGTGCCAGCAGCTACGCGGGAGATACGCAGTATTTT.

The V and J genes are TRBV11-2 and TRBJ2-7; D perhaps matches TRBD1 (5 bases). CDR1 and CDR2 (germline): SGHAT, FQNNGV. CDR3 size: 14 residues. Trimming removed 0 bases from V and 3 bases from J, with 9 bases in between. CDR3 region: CASSLDRTLYEQYF. The DNA for the CDR3 is TGTGCCAGCAGCTTAGACAGGACACTCTACGAGCAGTACTTC.

This clonotype was counted a few times. The chain couples TRBV5-6 to TRBJ1-1; D uncertain. V lost 6 bases and J lost 0, with 9 bases in between. This CDR3 comprises 13 residues. CDR1 SGHDT and CDR2 YYEEEE come from the germline V gene. The CDR3 loop reads CASTRVMNTEAFF. Here the CDR3 DNA reads TGTGCCAGCACCCGTGTAATGAACACTGAAGCTTTCTTT.

This clonotype was found a few times. The V call is TRBV28, the J call TRBJ1-1; TRBD1 agrees at 8 bases. Germline loops: CDR1 MDHEN, CDR2 SYDVKM. The V gene end was trimmed by 2 bases and the J gene end by 5 bases; junction bases not matched to a gene: 4. The CDR3 runs 14 residues. CDR3 region: CASSLRQGWTEAFF. Here the CDR3 DNA reads TGTGCCAGCAGTTTACGACAGGGGTGGACTGAAGCTTTCTTT.

This clonotype was observed many times. The chain links TRBV4-1 to TRBJ1-6; TRBD1 matches 9 bases. The CDR3 loop spans 17 amino acids. Germline CDR1 reads MGHRA; CDR2 reads YSYEKL. V was clipped by 0 bases and J by 5 bases; unmatched bases: 5. CDR3 sequence reads: CASSQDWTGVHNSPLHF. CDR3 nucleotides: TGCGCCAGCAGCCAAGATTGGACAGGGGTCCATAATTCACCCCTCCACTTT.

This clonotype was observed at least ten times. The DNA of the CDR3 is TGCAGCGTTGGGGGGGCAGGGAACTATGGCTACACCTTC. This gives the protein CSVGGAGNYGYTF. V gene TRBV29-1 combines with J gene TRBJ1-2, with D perhaps matching TRBD1 (6 bases). V dropped 4 bases and J dropped 2 bases, with 11 bases sitting between them. Per the germline V gene, CDR1 is SQVTM and CDR2 is ANQGSEA. The CDR3 runs to 13 residues.

This clonotype was detected only a few times. This chain links TRBV20-1 with TRBJ1-1; 8 bases match TRBD1. The germline gives CDR1 DFQATT, CDR2 SNEGSKA (reference sequence). The CDR3 spans 14 residues. Trimming removed 5 bases from V and 1 base from J; junction bases left unmatched: 6. The CDR3 reads CSAYRQGKNTEAFF. The DNA for the CDR3 is TGCAGTGCTTACCGACAGGGGAAGAACACTGAAGCTTTCTTT.

The table lists this clonotype with many counts. The genes are TRBV19 and TRBJ1-4; 7 bases align to TRBD1. J was trimmed by 3 bases and V by 6 bases; bases with no gene match: 13. The CDR3 spans 17 residues. Germline CDR1 and CDR2: LNHDA and SQIVND (reference sequence). The DNA of the CDR3 is TGTGCCAGTAGGGCCTCCGGGACAGTACCCCCTAATGAAAAACTGTTTTTT. It codes for CASRASGTVPPNEKLFF.

This clonotype appeared many times. This chain connects TRBV12-3 or TRBV12-4 to TRBJ2-7; TRBD2 aligns across 7 bases. This CDR3 is built from 15 residues. V was clipped by 5 bases and J by 2 bases; unmatched bases: 9. CDR3 sequence reads: CASSQAGTNAYEQYF. CDR3 sequence (DNA): TGTGCCAGCAGTCAGGCGGGGACTAATGCCTACGAGCAGTACTTC.

V gene TRBV2 combines with J gene TRBJ2-5; possibly TRBD2 for D (5 bases). The CDR3 sequence is 15 residues long. CDR1 is SNHLY, CDR2 FYNNEI, per germline. Trimming removed 4 bases at V and 3 bases at J, with 15 bases between. The CDR3 DNA is TGTGCCAGCAGTGCATTGGAGGAGTTCGAAGAGACCCAGTACTTC. Translation: CASSALEEFEETQYF.

Many counts were recorded for this clonotype. The rearrangement joins TRBV12-3 or TRBV12-4 to TRBJ2-2; unclear D gene. There are 16 residues in the CDR3. The germline V and J ends were trimmed by 7 bases and 6 bases, with 21 bases remaining between them. The chain's CDR3 is CASKLRSGVGSGELFF. CDR3 nucleotide sequence: TGTGCCAGCAAGCTCCGGTCCGGAGTTGGGTCCGGGGAGCTGTTTTTT.

The V call is TRBV5-5, the J call TRBJ1-4, with D perhaps matching TRBD1 (5 bases). CDR3 length: 16 residues. Deletions cut 2 bases from V and 0 bases from J, with 11 bases between. The germline V gene has CDR1 SGHKS and CDR2 YYEKEE (reference sequence). In DNA form, the CDR3 reads TGTGCCAGCAGCTTTAACCCGACAGCAACTAATGAAAAACTGTTTTTT. Protein sequence: CASSFNPTATNEKLFF.

This clonotype was found many times. The rearrangement joins TRBV10-3 to TRBJ1-2; weak D call: TRBD1 (6 bases). Germline values: CDR1 ENHRY, CDR2 SYGVKD. Between the trimmed V and J ends, which lost 2 bases and 0 bases, there was a span of 16 bases. CDR3 length: 17 amino acids. The CDR3 DNA reads TGTGCCATCAGTGAGCCGGGGGCTGTGGACGCTAACTATGGCTACACCTTC. Protein: CAISEPGAVDANYGYTF.

The V call is TRBV9, the J call TRBJ2-7, with a weak D call TRBD2 (8 bases). Germline V gives CDR1 SGDLS, CDR2 YYNGEE. The V and J ends lost 3 bases and 0 bases respectively, with 13 bases between them. This CDR3 comprises 15 residues. The CDR3 loop is CASSATGTSSYEQYF. CDR3 bases: TGTGCCAGCAGCGCGACAGGGACTAGCTCCTACGAGCAGTACTTC.

The CDR3 bases are TGTGCCAGCAGCTTAGAGCGAAGAACAGATACGCAGTATTTT. It specifies CASSLERRTDTQYF. V is TRBV7-9 and J is TRBJ2-3; D uncertain. This CDR3 is built from 14 residues. In germline, CDR1 is SEHNR, CDR2 FQNEAQ (reference sequence). V was clipped by 1 base and J by 3 bases, with 8 bases between them. Full variable domain (rest looked up from reference TRBV7-9 and TRBJ2-3): DTGVSQNPRHKITKRGQNVTFRCDPISEHNRLYWYRQTLGQGPEFLTYFQNEAQLEKSRLLSDRFSAERPKGSFSTLEIQRTEQGDSAMYLCASSLERRTDTQYFGPGTRLTVL.

This clonotype was observed a few times. DNA of the CDR3: TGTGCCAGCAGCGAGGACCCAGGGTTGGATAATGAAAAACTGTTTTTT. It is translated as CASSEDPGLDNEKLFF. The V call is TRBV7-9, the J call TRBJ1-4, with D perhaps TRBD1 (5 bases). The CDR3 extends over 16 amino acids. V was pared by 5 bases and J by 4 bases, with 17 bases between. Per germline, CDR1 SEHNR and CDR2 FQNEAQ (reference sequence).